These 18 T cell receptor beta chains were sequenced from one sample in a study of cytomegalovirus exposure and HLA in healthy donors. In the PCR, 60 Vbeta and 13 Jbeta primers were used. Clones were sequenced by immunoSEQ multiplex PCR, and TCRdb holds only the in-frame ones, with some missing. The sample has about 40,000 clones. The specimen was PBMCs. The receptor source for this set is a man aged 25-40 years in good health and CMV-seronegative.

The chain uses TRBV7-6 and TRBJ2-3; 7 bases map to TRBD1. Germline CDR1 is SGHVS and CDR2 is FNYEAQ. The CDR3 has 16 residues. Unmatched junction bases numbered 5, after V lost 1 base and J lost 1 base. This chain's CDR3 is CASSLGGGQGTDTQYF. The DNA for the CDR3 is TGTGCCAGCAGCTTAGGTGGTGGACAGGGCACAGATACGCAGTATTTT. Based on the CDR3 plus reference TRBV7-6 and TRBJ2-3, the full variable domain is GAGVSQSPRYKVTKRGQDVALRCDPISGHVSLYWYRQALGQGPEFLTYFNYEAQQDKSGLPNDRFSAERPEGSISTLTIQRTEQRDSAMYRCASSLGGGQGTDTQYFGPGTRLTVL.

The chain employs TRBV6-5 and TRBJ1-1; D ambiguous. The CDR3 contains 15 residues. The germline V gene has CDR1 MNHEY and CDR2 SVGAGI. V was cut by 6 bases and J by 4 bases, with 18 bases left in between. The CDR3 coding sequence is TGTGCCAGCAGCCCGGCTCGGGGAGCAGGCACTGAAGCTTTCTTT. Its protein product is CASSPARGAGTEAFF.

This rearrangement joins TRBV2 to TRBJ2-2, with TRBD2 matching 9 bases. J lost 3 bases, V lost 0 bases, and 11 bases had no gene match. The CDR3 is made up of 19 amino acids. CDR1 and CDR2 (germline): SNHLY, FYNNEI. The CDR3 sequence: CASSEATGTSRSYTGELFF. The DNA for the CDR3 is TGTGCCAGCAGTGAAGCGACCGGGACTAGCCGATCGTACACCGGGGAGCTGTTTTTT.

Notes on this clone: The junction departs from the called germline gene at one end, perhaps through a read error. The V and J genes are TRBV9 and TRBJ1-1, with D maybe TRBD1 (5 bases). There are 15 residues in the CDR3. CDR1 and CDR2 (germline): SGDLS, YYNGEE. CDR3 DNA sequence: TGTGCCAGCAGTCGTTACCAGGGAATGAACACTGAAGATTTCTTT. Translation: CASSRYQGMNTEDFF.

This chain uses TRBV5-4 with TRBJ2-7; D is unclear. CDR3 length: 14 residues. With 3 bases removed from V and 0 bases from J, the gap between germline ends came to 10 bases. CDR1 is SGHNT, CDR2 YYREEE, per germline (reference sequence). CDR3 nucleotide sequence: TGTGCCAGCAGCTCCAGAGGTAGCTCCTACGAGCAGTACTTC. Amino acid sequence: CASSSRGSSYEQYF.

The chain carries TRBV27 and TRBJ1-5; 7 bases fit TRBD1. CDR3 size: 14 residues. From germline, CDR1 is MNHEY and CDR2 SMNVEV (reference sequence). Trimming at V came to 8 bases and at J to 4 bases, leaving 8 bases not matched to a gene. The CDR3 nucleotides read TGTGCCAGCCGGTTCGGGACAGCAAATCAGCCCCAGCATTTT. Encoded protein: CASRFGTANQPQHF.

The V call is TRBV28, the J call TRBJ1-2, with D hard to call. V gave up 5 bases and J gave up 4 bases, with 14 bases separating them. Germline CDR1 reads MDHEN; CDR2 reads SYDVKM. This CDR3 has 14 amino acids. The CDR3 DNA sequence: TGTGCCAGCAGTCCTACCAGGTCTCCCTATGGCTACACCTTC. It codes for CASSPTRSPYGYTF.

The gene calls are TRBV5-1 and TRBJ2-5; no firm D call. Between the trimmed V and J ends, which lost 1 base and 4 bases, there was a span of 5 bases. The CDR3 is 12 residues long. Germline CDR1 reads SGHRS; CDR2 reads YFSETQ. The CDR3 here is CASSLTRETQYF. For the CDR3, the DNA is TGCGCCAGCAGCTTGACAAGAGAGACCCAGTACTTC.

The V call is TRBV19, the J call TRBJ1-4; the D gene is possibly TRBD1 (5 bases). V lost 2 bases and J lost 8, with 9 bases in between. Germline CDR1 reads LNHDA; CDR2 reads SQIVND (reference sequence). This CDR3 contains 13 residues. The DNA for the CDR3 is TGTGCCAGTAGTATAACAGGTGGCGAAAAACTGTTTTTT. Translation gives CASSITGGEKLFF.

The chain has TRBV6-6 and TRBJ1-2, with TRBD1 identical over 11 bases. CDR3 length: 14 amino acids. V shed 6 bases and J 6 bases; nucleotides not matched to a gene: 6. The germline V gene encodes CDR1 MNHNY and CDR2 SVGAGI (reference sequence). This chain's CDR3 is CASSLGQGADGYTF. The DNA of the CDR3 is TGTGCCAGCAGCCTCGGACAGGGGGCGGATGGCTACACCTTC.

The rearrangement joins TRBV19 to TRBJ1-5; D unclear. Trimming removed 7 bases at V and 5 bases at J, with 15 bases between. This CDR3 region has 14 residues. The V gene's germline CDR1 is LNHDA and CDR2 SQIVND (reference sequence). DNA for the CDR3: TGTGCCAGTATTAGTGTAGGGAGCTATCAGCCCCAGCATTTT. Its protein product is CASISVGSYQPQHF.

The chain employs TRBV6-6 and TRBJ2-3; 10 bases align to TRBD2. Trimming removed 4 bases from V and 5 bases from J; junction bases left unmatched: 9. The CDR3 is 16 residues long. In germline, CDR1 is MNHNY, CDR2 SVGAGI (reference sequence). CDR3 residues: CASSSSSGRRKDTQYF. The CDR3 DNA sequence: TGTGCCAGCAGTTCCTCTAGCGGGAGACGGAAAGATACGCAGTATTTT.

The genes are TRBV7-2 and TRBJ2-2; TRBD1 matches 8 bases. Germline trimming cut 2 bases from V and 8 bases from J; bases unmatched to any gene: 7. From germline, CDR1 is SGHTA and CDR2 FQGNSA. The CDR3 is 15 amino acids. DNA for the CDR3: TGTGCCAGCAGCTTACTCCAGGGGGCGGGGGGGGAGCTGTTTTTT. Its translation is CASSLLQGAGGELFF.

CDR3 sequence: CASAHLGGDNEQFF. The CDR3, as DNA: TGTGCCAGCGCCCACTTAGGGGGAGATAATGAGCAGTTCTTC. This chain links TRBV7-9 with TRBJ2-1; possibly TRBD1 for D (6 bases). V dropped 8 bases and J dropped 7 bases, with 18 bases sitting between them. The germline V gene encodes CDR1 SEHNR and CDR2 FQNEAQ (reference sequence). The CDR3 length is 14 residues.

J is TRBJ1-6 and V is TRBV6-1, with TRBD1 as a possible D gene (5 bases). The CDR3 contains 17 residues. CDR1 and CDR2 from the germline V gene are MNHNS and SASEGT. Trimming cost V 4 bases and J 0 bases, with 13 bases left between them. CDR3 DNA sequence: TGTGCCAGCAGTGGGATGCAGGGTAGCTCCTATAATTCACCCCTCCACTTT. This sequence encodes CASSGMQGSSYNSPLHF.

CDR3 sequence (DNA): TGTGCCAGCAGCCCAACCGGGACTAGCGGCGCCTACGAGCAGTACTTC. Translating gives CASSPTGTSGAYEQYF. The chain links TRBV4-2 to TRBJ2-7; 11 nucleotides align to TRBD2. The CDR3 has 16 residues. In germline, CDR1 is LGHNA, CDR2 YNFKEQ. Germline trimming cut 4 bases from V and 2 bases from J; bases unmatched to any gene: 7.

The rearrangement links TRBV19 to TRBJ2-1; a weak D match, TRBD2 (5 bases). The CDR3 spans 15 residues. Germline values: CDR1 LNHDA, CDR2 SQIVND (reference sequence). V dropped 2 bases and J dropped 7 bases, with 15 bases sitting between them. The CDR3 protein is CASSITWTDFNEQFF. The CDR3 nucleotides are TGTGCCAGTAGTATAACTTGGACGGACTTTAATGAGCAGTTCTTC.

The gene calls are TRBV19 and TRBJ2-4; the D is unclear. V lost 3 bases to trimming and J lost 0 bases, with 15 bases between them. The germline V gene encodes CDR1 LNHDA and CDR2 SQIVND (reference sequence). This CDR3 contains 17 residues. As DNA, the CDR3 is TGTGCCAGTAGTATCACGAGACAATTAATAGCCAAAAACATTCAGTACTTC. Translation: CASSITRQLIAKNIQYF.